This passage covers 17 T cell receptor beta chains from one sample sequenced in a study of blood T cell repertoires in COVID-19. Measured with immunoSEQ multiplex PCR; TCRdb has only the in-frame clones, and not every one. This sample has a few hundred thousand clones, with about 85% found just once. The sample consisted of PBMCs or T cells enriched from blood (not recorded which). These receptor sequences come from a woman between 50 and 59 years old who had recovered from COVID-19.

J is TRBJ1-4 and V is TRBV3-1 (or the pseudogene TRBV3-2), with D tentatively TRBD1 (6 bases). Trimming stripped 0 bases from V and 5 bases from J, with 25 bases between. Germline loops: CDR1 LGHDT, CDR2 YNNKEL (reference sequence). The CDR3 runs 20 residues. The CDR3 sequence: CASSQDSRDIGLIHNEKLFF. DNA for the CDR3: TGTGCCAGCAGCCAAGATTCACGGGACATCGGGCTCATACACAATGAAAAACTGTTTTTT.

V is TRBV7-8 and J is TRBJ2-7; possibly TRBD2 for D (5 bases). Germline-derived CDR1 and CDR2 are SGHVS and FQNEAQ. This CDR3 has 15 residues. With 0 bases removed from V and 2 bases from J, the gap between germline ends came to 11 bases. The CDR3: CASSLAAIATYEQYF. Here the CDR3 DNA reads TGTGCCAGCAGCTTAGCGGCCATAGCGACCTACGAGCAGTACTTC.

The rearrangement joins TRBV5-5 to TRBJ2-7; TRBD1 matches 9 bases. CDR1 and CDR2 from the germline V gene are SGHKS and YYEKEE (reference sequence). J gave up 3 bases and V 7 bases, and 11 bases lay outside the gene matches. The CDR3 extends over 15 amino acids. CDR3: CASARDRGSYYEQYF. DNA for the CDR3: TGTGCCAGCGCCCGCGACAGGGGGAGTTACTACGAGCAGTACTTC. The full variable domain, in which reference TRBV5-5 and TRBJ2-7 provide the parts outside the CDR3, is DAGVTQSPTHLIKTRGQQVTLRCSPISGHKSVSWYQQVLGQGPQFIFQYYEKEERGRGNFPDRFSARQFPNYSSELNVNALLLGDSALYLCASARDRGSYYEQYFGPGTRLTVT.

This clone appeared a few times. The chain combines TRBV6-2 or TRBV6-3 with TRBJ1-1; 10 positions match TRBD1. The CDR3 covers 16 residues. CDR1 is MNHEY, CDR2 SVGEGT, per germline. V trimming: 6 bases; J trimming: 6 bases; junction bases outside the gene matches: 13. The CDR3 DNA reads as TGTGCCAGCAGCCCTCCCGGACAGGGGGGTTTGGCTGAAGCTTTCTTT. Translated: CASSPPGQGGLAEAFF.

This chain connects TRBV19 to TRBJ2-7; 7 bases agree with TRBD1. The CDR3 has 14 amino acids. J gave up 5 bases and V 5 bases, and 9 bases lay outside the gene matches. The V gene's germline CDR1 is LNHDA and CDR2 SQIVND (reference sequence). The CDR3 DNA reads TGTGCCAGTAGTCTAAGACAGGGCTCGGACGAGCAGTACTTC. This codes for CASSLRQGSDEQYF. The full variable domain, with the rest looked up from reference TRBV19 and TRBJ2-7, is DGGITQSPKYLFRKEGQNVTLSCEQNLNHDAMYWYRQDPGQGLRLIYYSQIVNDFQKGDIAEGYSVSREKKESFPLTVTSAQKNPTAFYLCASSLRQGSDEQYFGPGTRLTVT.

The CDR3 DNA is TGTGCCTGGAGTTTGGCTTCTGCCATATATTTT. This codes for CAWSLASAIYF. The rearrangement uses TRBV30 and TRBJ1-3; D remains unclear. The CDR3 totals 11 residues. Germline V gene data show CDR1 as GTSNPN and CDR2 as SVGIG (reference sequence). The ends were cut back, 2 bases at V and 11 bases at J, with 10 bases in the middle.

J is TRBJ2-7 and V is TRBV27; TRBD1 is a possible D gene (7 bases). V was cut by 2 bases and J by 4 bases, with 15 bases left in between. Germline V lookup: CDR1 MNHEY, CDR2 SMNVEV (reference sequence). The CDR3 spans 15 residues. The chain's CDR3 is CASSLRPGGPYEQYF. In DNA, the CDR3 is TGTGCCAGCAGTTTAAGGCCAGGGGGGCCTTACGAGCAGTACTTC.

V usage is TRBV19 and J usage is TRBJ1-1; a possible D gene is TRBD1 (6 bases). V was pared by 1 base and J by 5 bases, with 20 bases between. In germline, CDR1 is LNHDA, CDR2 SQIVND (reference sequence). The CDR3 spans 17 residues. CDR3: CASSIATGRLGGTEAFF. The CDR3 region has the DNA TGTGCCAGTAGTATAGCGACAGGACGGCTAGGTGGAACTGAAGCTTTCTTT. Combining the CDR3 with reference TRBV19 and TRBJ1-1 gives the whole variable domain DGGITQSPKYLFRKEGQNVTLSCEQNLNHDAMYWYRQDPGQGLRLIYYSQIVNDFQKGDIAEGYSVSREKKESFPLTVTSAQKNPTAFYLCASSIATGRLGGTEAFFGQGTRLTVV.

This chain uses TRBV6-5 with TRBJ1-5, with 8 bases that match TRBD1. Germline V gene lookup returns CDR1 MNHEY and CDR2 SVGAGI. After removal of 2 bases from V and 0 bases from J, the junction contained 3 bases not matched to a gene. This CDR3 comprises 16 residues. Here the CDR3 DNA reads TGTGCCAGCAGTTACGGGCAGGGGGCTAGCAATCAGCCCCAGCATTTT. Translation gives CASSYGQGASNQPQHF.

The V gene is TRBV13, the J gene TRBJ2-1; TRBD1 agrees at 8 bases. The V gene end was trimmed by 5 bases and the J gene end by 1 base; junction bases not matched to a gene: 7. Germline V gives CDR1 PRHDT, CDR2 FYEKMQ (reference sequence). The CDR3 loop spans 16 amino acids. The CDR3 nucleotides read TGTGCCAGCAGCCTGCGACAGGGGTTTTCCTACAATGAGCAGTTCTTC. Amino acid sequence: CASSLRQGFSYNEQFF.

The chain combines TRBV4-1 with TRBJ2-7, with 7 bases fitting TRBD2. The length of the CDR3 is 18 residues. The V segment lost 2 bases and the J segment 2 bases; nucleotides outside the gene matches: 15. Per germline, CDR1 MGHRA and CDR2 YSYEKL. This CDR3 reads CASSQSLAYDGGAYEQYF. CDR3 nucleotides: TGCGCCAGCAGCCAAAGTCTCGCGTATGATGGGGGGGCCTACGAGCAGTACTTC.

The CDR3 here is CASSFTSGSSNEQFF. The CDR3 DNA is TGTGCCAGCTCATTCACTAGCGGGAGTAGTAATGAGCAGTTCTTC. This rearrangement joins TRBV18 to TRBJ2-1; 11 bases map to TRBD2. The CDR3 runs 15 residues. The J segment lost 7 bases and the V segment lost 5 bases, leaving 7 bases of the junction unmatched. Germline CDR1 KGHSH, CDR2 LQKENI.

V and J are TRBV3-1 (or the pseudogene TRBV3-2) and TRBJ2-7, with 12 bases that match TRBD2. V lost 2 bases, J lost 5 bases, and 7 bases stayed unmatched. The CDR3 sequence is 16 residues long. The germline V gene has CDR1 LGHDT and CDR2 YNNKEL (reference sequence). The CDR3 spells CASSQRTSGNLHEQYF. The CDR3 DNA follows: TGTGCCAGCAGCCAACGGACTAGCGGGAATCTCCACGAGCAGTACTTC.

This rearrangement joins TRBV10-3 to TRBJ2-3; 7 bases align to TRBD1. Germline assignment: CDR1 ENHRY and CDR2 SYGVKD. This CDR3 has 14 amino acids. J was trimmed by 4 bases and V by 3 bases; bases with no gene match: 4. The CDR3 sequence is CAISDGQGADTQYF. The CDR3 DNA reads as TGTGCCATCAGTGATGGGCAGGGGGCAGATACGCAGTATTTT.

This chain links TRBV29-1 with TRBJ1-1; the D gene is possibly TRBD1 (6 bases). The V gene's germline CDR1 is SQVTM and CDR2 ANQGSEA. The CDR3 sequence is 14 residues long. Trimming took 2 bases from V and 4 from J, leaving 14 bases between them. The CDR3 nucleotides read TGCAGCGTTGAAAGACAGGCGAGCGGCACTGAAGCTTTCTTT. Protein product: CSVERQASGTEAFF.

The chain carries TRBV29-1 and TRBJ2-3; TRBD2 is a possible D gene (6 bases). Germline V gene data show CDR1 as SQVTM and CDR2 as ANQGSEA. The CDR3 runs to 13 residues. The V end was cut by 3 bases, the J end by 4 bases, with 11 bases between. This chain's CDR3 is CSVEVSSADTQYF. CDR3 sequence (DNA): TGCAGCGTTGAGGTGTCTAGCGCAGATACGCAGTATTTT.

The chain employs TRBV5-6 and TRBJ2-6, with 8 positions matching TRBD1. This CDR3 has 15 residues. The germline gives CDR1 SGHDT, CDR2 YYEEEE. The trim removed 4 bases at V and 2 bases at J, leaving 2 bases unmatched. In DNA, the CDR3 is TGTGCCAGCAGCGCGGACAGGGCTGGGGCCAACGTCCTGACTTTC. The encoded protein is CASSADRAGANVLTF.